This T cell receptor beta chain was sequenced for a study of memory CD4+ T cells and cytomegalovirus serostatus. On the study more broadly: Of the healthy Belgian adults, 9 were CMV seropositive and 24 seronegative. Study observations and caveats: Each of 65 to 70 CMV-associated TCRbeta sequences occurred in one to five individuals.

Single viable CD3+CD4+CD8-CD45RO+ cells were sorted as the memory CD4+ T cells. Assay used: immunoSEQ multiplex PCR; TCRdb lists only in-frame clones, some missing. This sample yields about 59,000 clones, of which around 80% are seen a single time; about 1% belongs to the top ten. As regards this clone: Its target is not known.

V was cut by 1 base and J by 7 bases, with 7 bases left in between. The germline CDR1 and CDR2 sequences are LNHDA and SQIVND (reference sequence). This CDR3 has 12 amino acids. The sequenced sample was memory CD4+ T cells from blood. V usage is TRBV19 and J usage is TRBJ2-5; D is undetermined. This receptor was obtained from an adult in good health and CMV-seronegative. The CDR3 sequence is CASSIGAGTQYF. CDR3 nucleotides: TGTGCCAGTAGTATAGGGGCTGGGACCCAGTACTTC.